This record covers a single TCR beta chain. This entry comes from a study of synovial regulatory T cells in juvenile arthritis. The repertoire was sequenced with immunoSEQ multiplex PCR; TCRdb's copy has only in-frame clones and lacks some. Its clone listing holds 10,000 or so clones. Germline CDR1 and CDR2: LNHDA and SQIVND (reference sequence). The CDR3 runs 14 residues. There is no recorded DNA. The chain uses TRBV19 and TRBJ2-3; the D call from TCRdb, TRBD1, cannot be confirmed without DNA. The sequencing input was Treg cells from blood. The sample's subset: remaining (HLA-DR-negative) circulating blood Treg cells. This clonotype was sampled from a donor aged 2-35 years with juvenile idiopathic arthritis. The CDR3 reads CASSRDRVVDTQYF.